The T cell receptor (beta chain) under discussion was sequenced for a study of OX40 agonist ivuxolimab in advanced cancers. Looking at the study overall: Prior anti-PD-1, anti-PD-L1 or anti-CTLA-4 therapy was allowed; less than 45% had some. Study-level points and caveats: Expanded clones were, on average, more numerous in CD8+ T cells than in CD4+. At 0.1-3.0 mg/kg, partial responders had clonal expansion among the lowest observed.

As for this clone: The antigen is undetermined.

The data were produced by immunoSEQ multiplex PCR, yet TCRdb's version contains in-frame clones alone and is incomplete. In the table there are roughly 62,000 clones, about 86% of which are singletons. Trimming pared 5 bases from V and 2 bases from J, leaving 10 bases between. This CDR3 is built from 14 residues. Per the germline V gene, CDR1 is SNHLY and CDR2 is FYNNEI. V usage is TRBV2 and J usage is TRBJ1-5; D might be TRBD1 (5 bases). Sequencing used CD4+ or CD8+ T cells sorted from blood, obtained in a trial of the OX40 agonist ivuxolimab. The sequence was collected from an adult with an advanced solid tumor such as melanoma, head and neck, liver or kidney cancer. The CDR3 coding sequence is TGTGCCAGCAGTAGCGGGGCGGGCAATCAGCCCCAGCATTTT. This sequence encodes CASSSGAGNQPQHF. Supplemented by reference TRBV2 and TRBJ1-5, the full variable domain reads EPEVTQTPSHQVTQMGQEVILRCVPISNHLYFYWYRQILGQKVEFLVSFYNNEISEKSEIFDDQFSVERPDGSNFTLKIRSTKLEDSAMYFCASSSGAGNQPQHFGDGTRLSIL.